Presented here are 7 T cell receptor beta chains from one specimen sequenced in a study of PD-1 blockade in classical Hodgkin lymphoma. There was relapse after autologous stem cell transplantation in every patient, and there was variation in brentuximab vedotin exposure. The study purified CD4+ T cells from thawed PBMCs using magnetic negative selection. Some clones are missing from TCRdb's copy, which holds only in-frame ones; the method was immunoSEQ multiplex PCR. Of around 25,000 clones listed, over 80% are singletons. The input for sequencing was CD4+ T cells from blood, taken at baseline. These receptors all stem from a human donor with classical Hodgkin lymphoma.

The chain uses TRBV12-5 and TRBJ1-5, with TRBD1 matching over 7 bases. This CDR3 has 14 amino acids. The trim removed 7 bases at V and 1 base at J, leaving 4 bases unmatched. Germline CDR1 LGHNT, CDR2 FRNRAP. CDR3 loop: CASATQGSNQPQHF. In DNA, the CDR3 is TGTGCTAGTGCCACACAGGGGAGCAATCAGCCCCAGCATTTT.

Here the CDR3 reads CASSVERNQPQHF. The DNA for the CDR3 is TGTGCCAGCAGTGTAGAACGCAATCAGCCCCAGCATTTT. The V gene is TRBV7-2, the J gene TRBJ1-5; D uncertain. The germline gives CDR1 SGHTA, CDR2 FQGNSA. The CDR3 is 13 residues long. The V and J ends lost 6 bases and 2 bases respectively, with 8 bases between them.

The rearrangement links TRBV19 to TRBJ2-7; D is unclear. CDR1 and CDR2 (germline): LNHDA, SQIVND (reference sequence). The CDR3 is 14 residues long. Trimming removed 3 bases at V and 3 bases at J, with 12 bases between. CDR3 in DNA: TGTGCCAGTAGTATGAGGTTTTCGGGCTACGAGCAGTACTTC. Amino acids: CASSMRFSGYEQYF.

The rearrangement uses TRBV28 and TRBJ2-2; D call uncertain. Per germline, CDR1 MDHEN and CDR2 SYDVKM. CDR3 length: 12 residues. V lost 3 bases to trimming and J lost 5 bases, with 4 bases between them. This CDR3 is CASSFSTGELFF. DNA for the CDR3: TGTGCCAGCAGTTTTAGTACCGGGGAGCTGTTTTTT.

This chain connects TRBV7-9 to TRBJ2-6; D possibly corresponds to TRBD1 (6 bases). In germline, CDR1 is SEHNR, CDR2 FQNEAQ (reference sequence). V lost 4 bases to trimming and J lost 2 bases, with 9 bases between them. The CDR3 totals 15 residues. CDR3 loop: CASSSQGTGANVLTF. The CDR3 nucleotides are TGTGCCAGCAGCTCCCAGGGGACTGGGGCCAACGTCCTGACTTTC.

This clone occurred once. The rearrangement links TRBV18 to TRBJ1-1; no definite D call. V was shortened by 3 bases and J by 0 bases, with 8 bases between the two germline ends. CDR3 length: 14 residues. Per the germline V gene, CDR1 is KGHSH and CDR2 is LQKENI. The CDR3 sequence: CASSPSAVNTEAFF. The CDR3 coding sequence is TGTGCCAGCTCACCCTCGGCGGTGAACACTGAAGCTTTCTTT.

V usage is TRBV6-6 and J usage is TRBJ1-5, with D perhaps matching TRBD1 (5 bases). The CDR3 length is 15 residues. Trimming removed 0 bases at V and 3 bases at J, with 9 bases between. Germline CDR1 reads MNHNY; CDR2 reads SVGAGI (reference sequence). CDR3 sequence: CASSYSSQDNQPQHF. The CDR3 DNA reads TGTGCCAGCAGTTACTCTTCACAGGACAATCAGCCCCAGCATTTT.